This entry lists 20 T cell receptor beta chains sequenced from one sample in a study of blood T cell repertoires in COVID-19 (dated by TCRdb to 2018 to 2020). Library preparation used the immunoSEQ multiplex PCR assay. TCRdb obtained this table from immuneACCESS and retained in-frame rearrangements with V and J assigned. These tables miss some clones; where compared with another copy, unresolved V genes account for less than half of the shortfall, and the remainder is unexplained. For this sample the table gives around 97,000 clones, of which roughly 87% were detected only once. The top ten constitute under 4% of the sample. Sequenced material: peripheral blood. All receptors derive from a man aged 45-60 years in a cohort sampled during active COVID-19.

This clone was detected once. The chain recombines TRBV7-8 with TRBJ1-1, with D perhaps matching TRBD1 (5 bases). The CDR3 loop spans 15 amino acids. CDR1 and CDR2 (germline): SGHVS, FQNEAQ. The V gene lost 1 base and the J gene lost 4 bases, with 13 bases spanning the gap. For the CDR3, the DNA is TGTGCCAGCAGCTTAGAGTGGCAGGGAGGCACTGAAGCTTTCTTT. Protein sequence: CASSLEWQGGTEAFF. Drawing the rest from reference TRBV7-8 and TRBJ1-1, the complete variable domain is GAGVSQSPRYKVAKRGQDVALRCDPISGHVSLFWYQQALGQGPEFLTYFQNEAQLDKSGLPSDRFFAERPEGSVSTLKIQRTQQEDSAVYLCASSLEWQGGTEAFFGQGTRLTVV.

This clone has only a few counts. The chain couples TRBV2 to TRBJ2-3, with D possibly matching TRBD2 (6 bases). The CDR3 spans 17 residues. The V and J ends lost 3 bases and 1 base respectively, with 17 bases between them. CDR1 is SNHLY and CDR2 is FYNNEI in the germline V gene. CDR3 in DNA: TGTGCCAGCAGTGAGAGAGGAGGGAGGATTCGCACAGATACGCAGTATTTT. Translating it yields CASSERGGRIRTDTQYF.

This chain links TRBV15 with TRBJ1-6; 8 bases line up with TRBD1. Germline V gene sequence: CDR1 LNHNV, CDR2 YYDKDF (reference sequence). The CDR3 extends over 17 amino acids. The trim removed 2 bases at V and 8 bases at J, leaving 11 bases unmatched. CDR3 nucleotide sequence: TGTGCCACCAGCAGAAATCCCCAGGGGGCCGTTGATTCACCCCTCCACTTT. It encodes CATSRNPQGAVDSPLHF.

The chain is built from TRBV5-5 and TRBJ2-2, with D unclear. From germline, CDR1 is SGHKS and CDR2 YYEKEE (reference sequence). This CDR3 contains 16 residues. V gave up 4 bases and J gave up 0 bases, with 13 bases separating them. CDR3 coding DNA: TGTGCCAGCAGCCGAAGCGTGCAGCCGAACACCGGGGAGCTGTTTTTT. Translating it yields CASSRSVQPNTGELFF.

This chain connects TRBV5-4 to TRBJ1-4; TRBD1 aligns across 7 bases. V gave up 0 bases and J gave up 6 bases; unmatched junction bases: 5. Germline CDR1 reads SGHNT; CDR2 reads YYREEE (reference sequence). The CDR3 length is 15 residues. CDR3 amino acids: CASSLGQGRHEKLFF. As DNA, the CDR3 is TGTGCCAGCAGCTTGGGACAGGGAAGACATGAAAAACTGTTTTTT.

The gene calls are TRBV7-9 and TRBJ1-1; no reliable D call. CDR3 length: 13 residues. Trimming pared 1 base from V and 11 bases from J, leaving 14 bases between. The germline V gene encodes CDR1 SEHNR and CDR2 FQNEAQ (reference sequence). CDR3 DNA: TGTGCCAGCAGCTTAGAGTTCGCGGTCGTCGCTTTCTTT. It encodes CASSLEFAVVAFF.

The chain has TRBV14 and TRBJ1-2; D is possibly TRBD1 (5 bases). The CDR3 totals 15 residues. Germline V gene sequence: CDR1 SGHDN, CDR2 FVKESK. V lost 4 bases and J lost 4, with 16 bases in between. This chain's CDR3 is CASSRTGAGSYGYTF. CDR3 DNA: TGTGCCAGCAGCCGCACAGGCGCGGGGAGCTATGGCTACACCTTC.

This clone was counted between two and nine times. The chain is built from TRBV5-4 and TRBJ2-3; D unclear. CDR1 is SGHNT, CDR2 YYREEE, per germline (reference sequence). The length of the CDR3 is 10 residues. V dropped 10 bases and J dropped 5 bases, with 8 bases sitting between them. The CDR3 is CARWRDTQYF. For the CDR3, the DNA is TGTGCCCGCTGGAGAGATACGCAGTATTTT. Looking up the rest from reference TRBV5-4 and TRBJ2-3 gives the full variable domain: ETGVTQSPTHLIKTRGQQVTLRCSSQSGHNTVSWYQQALGQGPQFIFQYYREEENGRGNFPPRFSGLQFPNYSSELNVNALELDDSALYLCARWRDTQYFGPGTRLTVL.

J is TRBJ1-2 and V is TRBV19; 8 bases agree with TRBD1. The CDR3 runs 13 residues. V lost 7 bases to trimming and J lost 8 bases; unmatched junction nucleotides: 9. From germline, CDR1 is LNHDA and CDR2 SQIVND (reference sequence). The CDR3 region is CASTQSGGQGYTF. The CDR3 DNA is TGTGCCAGTACGCAATCAGGGGGCCAAGGCTACACCTTC.

V gene TRBV7-2 combines with J gene TRBJ2-5; 7 bases line up with TRBD1. Germline CDR1 reads SGHTA; CDR2 reads FQGNSA. CDR3 length: 15 amino acids. Trimming cost V 5 bases and J 3 bases; bases outside gene matches: 9. The CDR3 loop is CASSGSGTAKETQYF. The CDR3 DNA follows: TGTGCCAGCAGCGGCTCCGGGACAGCGAAAGAGACCCAGTACTTC.

V is TRBV3-1 (or the pseudogene TRBV3-2) and J is TRBJ1-1; no firm D call. Germline values: CDR1 LGHDT, CDR2 YNNKEL (reference sequence). The CDR3 length is 14 residues. Deletions cut 0 bases from V and 5 bases from J, with 10 bases between. The CDR3 loop is CASSQETGGTEAFF. For the CDR3, the DNA is TGTGCCAGCAGCCAAGAGACGGGCGGGACTGAAGCTTTCTTT.

This clone was detected only a few times. Distinct nucleotide sequences in the sample also encode this CDR3. This chain links TRBV18 with TRBJ1-6; D may be TRBD1 (6 bases). Trimming shortened V by 2 bases and J by 4 bases, and 9 bases separated the two germline ends. This CDR3 is 15 amino acids long. The V gene's germline CDR1 is KGHSH and CDR2 LQKENI. The CDR3 spells CASSPETGYNSPLHF. For the CDR3, the DNA is TGTGCCAGCTCACCAGAGACAGGATATAATTCACCCCTCCACTTT.

This chain joins TRBV7-2 and TRBJ1-5, with a possible D match to TRBD1 (5 bases). CDR3 length: 13 amino acids. Germline-derived CDR1 and CDR2 are SGHTA and FQGNSA. V dropped 5 bases and J dropped 3 bases, with 8 bases sitting between them. The CDR3 loop reads CASSGGINQPQHF. The CDR3, as DNA: TGTGCCAGCAGCGGGGGGATCAATCAGCCCCAGCATTTT.

The CDR3 loop is CASSPRDSSIDTQYF. The CDR3 DNA reads TGTGCCAGTAGTCCGCGGGACAGCTCGATCGATACGCAGTATTTT. V and J are TRBV19 and TRBJ2-3; D might be TRBD1 (7 bases). The CDR3 consists of 15 residues. The germline gives CDR1 LNHDA, CDR2 SQIVND (reference sequence). V dropped 5 bases and J dropped 6 bases, with 18 bases sitting between them.

This clone came up once. The rearrangement links TRBV4-1 to TRBJ1-2; 7 bases are a match to TRBD1. The CDR3 is 14 residues long. Trimming at V came to 1 base and at J to 1 base, leaving 0 bases not matched to a gene. From germline, CDR1 is MGHRA and CDR2 YSYEKL. This CDR3 reads CASSQAGGNYGYTF. As DNA, the CDR3 is TGCGCCAGCAGCCAAGCAGGGGGTAACTATGGCTACACCTTC.

This clone came up once. The rearrangement links TRBV9 to TRBJ2-1, with 10 bases aligning to TRBD2. CDR3 length equals 15 residues. With V trimmed by 1 base and J by 7 bases, 5 bases remained unmatched. Germline CDR1 SGDLS, CDR2 YYNGEE. The CDR3 DNA reads as TGTGCCAGCAGCGTAAGTGTGACTAGCGGGAATGAGCAGTTCTTC. It encodes CASSVSVTSGNEQFF.

J is TRBJ1-1 and V is TRBV6-5, with 8 bases identical to TRBD1. With V trimmed by 5 bases and J by 5 bases, 7 bases remained unmatched. This CDR3 has 14 amino acids. Looked up from germline, CDR1 is MNHEY and CDR2 is SVGAGI. CDR3 amino acids: CASSTDRVGTEAFF. DNA for the CDR3: TGTGCCAGCAGTACGGACAGGGTGGGGACTGAAGCTTTCTTT.

The gene calls are TRBV18 and TRBJ2-5; D call uncertain. The germline V and J ends were trimmed by 1 base and 5 bases, with 8 bases remaining between them. This CDR3 comprises 13 residues. Germline lookup yields CDR1 KGHSH and CDR2 LQKENI. Written as DNA, the CDR3 is TGTGCCAGCTCACCACTGGGCCGGGAGACCCAGTACTTC. It codes for CASSPLGRETQYF.

V is TRBV7-9 and J is TRBJ2-1; 12 nucleotides align to TRBD2. V was clipped by 6 bases and J by 7 bases; unmatched bases: 13. Germline lookup yields CDR1 SEHNR and CDR2 FQNEAQ (reference sequence). This CDR3 spans 17 amino acids. The CDR3 DNA sequence: TGTGCCAGCAGTCGGACTAGCGGGGCACCCCACGGTAATGAGCAGTTCTTC. Amino acid sequence: CASSRTSGAPHGNEQFF. Drawing the rest from reference TRBV7-9 and TRBJ2-1, the complete variable domain is DTGVSQNPRHKITKRGQNVTFRCDPISEHNRLYWYRQTLGQGPEFLTYFQNEAQLEKSRLLSDRFSAERPKGSFSTLEIQRTEQGDSAMYLCASSRTSGAPHGNEQFFGPGTRLTVL.

The chain is built from TRBV12-3 or TRBV12-4 and TRBJ2-2, with D tentatively TRBD2 (5 bases). Trimming removed 6 bases at V and 4 bases at J, with 9 bases between. This CDR3 contains 13 residues. CDR3 region: CASSLDFTGELFF. The CDR3, as DNA: TGTGCCAGCAGCCTGGACTTCACCGGGGAGCTGTTTTTT.